These 28 T cell receptor beta chains originate from one sample sequenced in a study of blood T cell repertoires in COVID-19. Using immunoSEQ multiplex PCR, the repertoire was profiled, and TCRdb retains in-frame clones only, with some absent. In the table there are 180,000 or so clones, over 75% of which are singletons. What was sequenced was peripheral blood. The receptors stem from a man between 60 and 70 years old with acute or convalescent COVID-19.

Concerning this clone itself: Relative to the germline gene, one junction end is altered; a read error may explain this. The chain combines TRBV7-6 with TRBJ2-1; TRBD2 matches at 10 bases. The CDR3 runs to 16 residues. Germline CDR1 and CDR2: SGHVS and FNYEAQ. The CDR3: CAGRRRLAGSYNEQFF. The CDR3 DNA is TGTGCCGGCAGAAGAAGACTAGCGGGTTCCTACAATGAGCAGTTCTTC.

This rearrangement joins TRBV28 to TRBJ1-2, with D possibly being TRBD1 (6 bases). CDR1 is MDHEN and CDR2 is SYDVKM in the germline V gene. Trimming removed 4 bases from V and 4 bases from J, with 13 bases in between. This CDR3 has 14 amino acids. The CDR3 DNA reads TGTGCCAGCAGTTCCGGGGGGGCTGGCTATGGCTACACCTTC. It is translated as CASSSGGAGYGYTF.

The V gene is TRBV28, the J gene TRBJ1-6; 7 bases agree with TRBD1. The CDR3 is 15 amino acids. The germline gives CDR1 MDHEN, CDR2 SYDVKM. V shed 6 bases and J 4 bases; nucleotides not matched to a gene: 6. CDR3 nucleotides: TGTGCCAGCAGCGACCGGGACAGTTATAATTCACCCCTCCACTTT. Translating it yields CASSDRDSYNSPLHF.

The V call is TRBV10-3, the J call TRBJ1-1; a weak D match, TRBD1 (6 bases). The V and J ends lost 6 bases and 1 base respectively, with 6 bases between them. This CDR3 spans 12 amino acids. The germline V gene encodes CDR1 ENHRY and CDR2 SYGVKD. CDR3 loop: CAIRTGNTEAFF. The CDR3 DNA is TGTGCCATCAGGACAGGGAACACTGAAGCTTTCTTT.

V is TRBV4-3 and J is TRBJ2-7, with 9 bases identical to TRBD1. Trimming removed 0 bases from V and 1 base from J; junction bases left unmatched: 4. The CDR3 contains 16 residues. CDR1 LGHNA and CDR2 YSLEER come from the germline V gene. The CDR3 sequence is CASSQDWGQGSYEQYF. The CDR3 nucleotides are TGCGCCAGCAGCCAAGATTGGGGACAGGGTTCCTACGAGCAGTACTTC.

The CDR3 here is CASSLVGQISGNTIYF. DNA of the CDR3: TGTGCCAGCAGCTTAGTGGGGCAGATCTCTGGAAACACCATATATTTT. The chain employs TRBV7-2 and TRBJ1-3, with TRBD1 as a possible D gene (5 bases). Trimming stripped 1 base from V and 0 bases from J, with 10 bases between. CDR1 is SGHTA and CDR2 is FQGNSA in the germline V gene. CDR3 size: 16 residues.

This chain uses TRBV5-1 with TRBJ2-1, with unresolved D. The CDR3 length is 13 residues. V lost 2 bases, J lost 4 bases, and 7 bases lay in between. Germline assignment: CDR1 SGHRS and CDR2 YFSETQ. DNA for the CDR3: TGCGCCAGCAGCTTTTTGCAGTACAATGAGCAGTTCTTC. Translating it yields CASSFLQYNEQFF.

The chain recombines TRBV28 with TRBJ2-7, with 9 nucleotides matching TRBD1. The CDR3 length is 16 residues. Germline V gives CDR1 MDHEN, CDR2 SYDVKM. After removal of 4 bases from V and 2 bases from J, the junction contained 9 bases not matched to a gene. The CDR3 nucleotides are TGTGCCAGCAGTTCTACCCTGGGACAGGGTGCCTACGAGCAGTACTTC. It specifies CASSSTLGQGAYEQYF.

The chain combines TRBV28 with TRBJ1-2; 12 positions agree with TRBD1. V dropped 8 bases and J dropped 3; count of bases not matched to a gene: 4. Germline CDR1 reads MDHEN; CDR2 reads SYDVKM. The CDR3 totals 14 residues. The chain's CDR3 is CASGGTGGDYGYTF. CDR3 in DNA: TGTGCCAGCGGAGGGACAGGGGGCGACTATGGCTACACCTTC.

J is TRBJ2-1 and V is TRBV7-9; 7 bases match TRBD1. The CDR3 spans 15 residues. V lost 4 bases, J lost 9 bases, and 12 bases stayed unmatched. Germline assignment: CDR1 SEHNR and CDR2 FQNEAQ (reference sequence). In DNA, the CDR3 is TGTGCCAGCAGCTCCTCCCCGGGACAGCCAACTGAGCAGTTCTTC. It codes for CASSSSPGQPTEQFF.

The chain couples TRBV11-1 to TRBJ2-1, with 7 bases fitting TRBD1. Germline V gene sequence: CDR1 SGHAT, CDR2 FQDESV (reference sequence). The CDR3 length is 16 residues. V shed 4 bases and J 3 bases; nucleotides not matched to a gene: 9. Here the CDR3 reads CASSWLGGLGYNEQFF. DNA for the CDR3: TGTGCCAGCAGCTGGTTAGGGGGCTTGGGCTACAATGAGCAGTTCTTC.

This clone was detected only a few times. The rearrangement uses TRBV10-3 and TRBJ2-3; D is ambiguous. Trimming took 2 bases from V and 4 from J, leaving 4 bases between them. In germline, CDR1 is ENHRY, CDR2 SYGVKD. CDR3 length equals 12 residues. CDR3 sequence: CAISETADTQYF. Here the CDR3 DNA reads TGTGCCATCAGTGAGACTGCAGATACGCAGTATTTT.

V gene TRBV5-1 combines with J gene TRBJ2-1; D is ambiguous. V lost 8 bases, J lost 0 bases, and 12 bases lay in between. Looked up from germline, CDR1 is SGHRS and CDR2 is YFSETQ. CDR3 length: 14 amino acids. CDR3 sequence reads: CASAPGSSYNEQFF. The CDR3 DNA sequence: TGCGCCAGTGCCCCCGGGTCCTCCTACAATGAGCAGTTCTTC.

V is TRBV28 and J is TRBJ1-1; a possible D gene is TRBD1 (6 bases). V lost 5 bases, J lost 6 bases, and 19 bases lay in between. This CDR3 has 15 amino acids. Germline V gene data show CDR1 as MDHEN and CDR2 as SYDVKM. The CDR3 region has the DNA TGTGCCAGCAGTACAACAACCACAGGGAGGGCTGAAGCTTTCTTT. Translation gives CASSTTTTGRAEAFF.

The chain employs TRBV5-1 and TRBJ2-7; TRBD2 agrees at 14 bases. After removal of 5 bases from V and 3 bases from J, the junction contained 4 bases not matched to a gene. This CDR3 contains 15 residues. Germline V CDR1 and CDR2: SGHRS, YFSETQ. The CDR3 here is CASSSGTSGSYEQYF. CDR3 nucleotides: TGCGCCAGCAGTTCCGGGACTAGCGGGAGCTACGAGCAGTACTTC.

V gene TRBV10-3 combines with J gene TRBJ2-1; maybe TRBD1 (6 bases). Germline V lookup: CDR1 ENHRY, CDR2 SYGVKD. The V end was cut by 2 bases, the J end by 4 bases, with 9 bases between. This CDR3 region has 14 residues. CDR3 coding DNA: TGTGCCATCAGTGAGAGGCAGGGGTACAATGAGCAGTTCTTC. Its translation is CAISERQGYNEQFF.

Note on this clone: At one boundary the junction diverges from the germline segment, which might be a read error. The V gene is TRBV27, the J gene TRBJ1-2; 7 bases line up with TRBD1. Germline assignment: CDR1 MNHEY and CDR2 SMNVEV (reference sequence). The CDR3 is 15 residues long. The CDR3 nucleotides read TGTGCCAACAGTGCGATCGACAGGGAGGACTATGGCTACACCTTC. Protein product: CANSAIDREDYGYTF.

The chain has TRBV5-4 and TRBJ1-3; D might be TRBD1 (6 bases). CDR1 is SGHNT, CDR2 YYREEE, per germline (reference sequence). CDR3 length: 17 amino acids. The V end lost 0 bases, the J end lost 0 bases, and 13 bases lay between the germline ends. The CDR3 region has the DNA TGTGCCAGCAGCTTGGATACAGGGCCTAGCTCTGGAAACACCATATATTTT. It specifies CASSLDTGPSSGNTIYF.

The V and J genes are TRBV19 and TRBJ1-5, with a possible D match to TRBD1 (5 bases). The germline V and J ends were trimmed by 4 bases and 2 bases, with 12 bases remaining between them. Germline V gives CDR1 LNHDA, CDR2 SQIVND (reference sequence). The CDR3 is 15 residues long. CDR3 in amino acids: CASSKAPGGNQPQHF. Written as DNA, the CDR3 is TGTGCCAGTAGTAAGGCACCGGGGGGCAATCAGCCCCAGCATTTT.

The rearrangement uses TRBV27 and TRBJ2-2; weak D call: TRBD2 (6 bases). Trimming shortened V by 7 bases and J by 4 bases, and 16 bases separated the two germline ends. The CDR3 loop spans 15 amino acids. Germline CDR1 reads MNHEY; CDR2 reads SMNVEV (reference sequence). CDR3 sequence (DNA): TGTGCCAGCAACCGTCAGCGGGTAGGCACCGGGGAGCTGTTTTTT. Translated, it gives CASNRQRVGTGELFF.

In this sample, this clone turned up a few times. Other DNA sequences within the sample encode an identical CDR3. V gene TRBV5-1 combines with J gene TRBJ2-1, with a possible D match to TRBD2 (5 bases). The CDR3 consists of 15 residues. Deletions cut 0 bases from V and 0 bases from J, with 7 bases between. From germline, CDR1 is SGHRS and CDR2 YFSETQ. The CDR3, as DNA: TGCGCCAGCAGCTTGGGCGGGCTCTCCTACAATGAGCAGTTCTTC. It yields the protein CASSLGGLSYNEQFF.

This clone has just a few counts. The genes are TRBV7-2 and TRBJ2-7; a possible D gene is TRBD1 (6 bases). The V end lost 5 bases, the J end lost 9 bases, and 11 bases lay between the germline ends. The CDR3 length is 11 residues. Per the germline V gene, CDR1 is SGHTA and CDR2 is FQGNSA. The CDR3 nucleotides are TGTGCCAGCAGCGCACAGGGTGCGCAGTACTTC. Protein sequence: CASSAQGAQYF.

The rearrangement links TRBV19 to TRBJ1-5; a weak D match, TRBD1 (6 bases). The V gene lost 5 bases and the J gene lost 2 bases, with 10 bases spanning the gap. The V gene's germline CDR1 is LNHDA and CDR2 SQIVND (reference sequence). The CDR3 is made up of 14 amino acids. In DNA form, the CDR3 reads TGTGCCAGTAGTCGGGGGGGGCGCAATCAGCCCCAGCATTTT. It is translated as CASSRGGRNQPQHF.

The chain combines TRBV5-4 with TRBJ2-1; 7 bases agree with TRBD2. Germline V gene data show CDR1 as SGHNT and CDR2 as YYREEE (reference sequence). This CDR3 spans 16 amino acids. The trim removed 2 bases at V and 0 bases at J, leaving 5 bases unmatched. CDR3: CASSFSLAPSYNEQFF. The CDR3 nucleotides read TGTGCCAGCAGCTTTTCACTAGCGCCCTCCTACAATGAGCAGTTCTTC.

The chain joins TRBV5-1 to TRBJ1-2; tentatively, D is TRBD1 (6 bases). V dropped 6 bases and J dropped 6 bases, with 12 bases sitting between them. The CDR3 spans 12 residues. CDR1 is SGHRS and CDR2 is YFSETQ in the germline V gene. The CDR3 nucleotides are TGCGCCAGCACCCCAGGGGAGAATGGCTACACCTTC. Translated: CASTPGENGYTF.

The chain couples TRBV19 to TRBJ2-1; a possible D gene is TRBD1 (6 bases). V was shortened by 4 bases and J by 7 bases, with 20 bases between the two germline ends. Germline CDR1 and CDR2: LNHDA and SQIVND (reference sequence). The CDR3 loop spans 16 amino acids. DNA of the CDR3: TGTGCCAGTAGTAGGATGGGACAAGGGGCTAAAAATGAGCAGTTCTTC. Its translation is CASSRMGQGAKNEQFF.

V usage is TRBV30 and J usage is TRBJ1-4; possibly TRBD1 for D (5 bases). There are 14 residues in the CDR3. Germline V gives CDR1 GTSNPN, CDR2 SVGIG (reference sequence). The V and J ends lost 2 bases and 5 bases respectively, with 12 bases between them. This chain's CDR3 is CAWSRPGKNEKLFF. The CDR3 DNA reads TGTGCCTGGAGTCGTCCAGGGAAAAATGAAAAACTGTTTTTT.

This clone was observed once. The chain recombines TRBV2 with TRBJ2-1; 9 positions match TRBD2. V lost 0 bases and J lost 8; bases outside the gene matches: 11. Per the germline V gene, CDR1 is SNHLY and CDR2 is FYNNEI. The length of the CDR3 is 17 residues. The CDR3, as DNA: TGTGCCAGCAGTGAAGCGCCGACTAGCGGACTTATGGATGAGCAGTTCTTC. Translation gives CASSEAPTSGLMDEQFF.